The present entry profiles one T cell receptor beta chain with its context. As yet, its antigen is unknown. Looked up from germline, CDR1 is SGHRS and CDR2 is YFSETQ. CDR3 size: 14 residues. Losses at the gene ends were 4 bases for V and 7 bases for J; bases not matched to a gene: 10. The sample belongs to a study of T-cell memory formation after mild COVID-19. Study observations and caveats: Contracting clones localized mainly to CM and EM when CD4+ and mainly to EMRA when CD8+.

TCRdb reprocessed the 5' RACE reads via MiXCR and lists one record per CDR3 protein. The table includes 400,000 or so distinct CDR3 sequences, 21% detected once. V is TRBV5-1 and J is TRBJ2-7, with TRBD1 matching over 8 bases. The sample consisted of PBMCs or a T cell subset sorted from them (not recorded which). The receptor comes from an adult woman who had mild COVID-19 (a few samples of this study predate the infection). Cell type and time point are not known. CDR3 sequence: CASSPQQGVVEQYF. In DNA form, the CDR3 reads TGCGCCAGCAGCCCTCAACAGGGGGTAGTGGAGCAGTACTTC.